These 8 T cell receptor beta chains originate from one sample sequenced in a study of shared clonotypes between healthy human individuals. The repertoire was sequenced with immunoSEQ multiplex PCR; TCRdb's copy has only in-frame clones and lacks some. This sample has fewer than 3 million clones; just under 95% occur once, and the top ten carry about 0.41%. Specimen: naive CD4+ T cells from PBMCs. The sample's subset: CD45RA+ positively selected. Receptors originate from a man aged 18 to 29 in good health. Some clones in this sample may be carry-over from other donors' samples.

The gene calls are TRBV18 and TRBJ2-1; 11 nucleotides match TRBD2. The germline V gene has CDR1 KGHSH and CDR2 LQKENI. Trimming cost V 2 bases and J 5 bases; bases outside gene matches: 8. This CDR3 contains 17 residues. The CDR3 DNA sequence: TGTGCCAGCTCACCAAGGAAACTAGCGGGAGAGGACAATGAGCAGTTCTTC. It translates to CASSPRKLAGEDNEQFF.

Notes on this clone: In the same sample, other DNA sequences code for this CDR3. V is TRBV19 and J is TRBJ1-2, with 7 bases fitting TRBD1. This CDR3 has 13 residues. The J segment lost 4 bases and the V segment lost 3 bases, leaving 2 bases of the junction unmatched. CDR1 is LNHDA and CDR2 is SQIVND in the germline V gene (reference sequence). DNA of the CDR3: TGTGCCAGTAGTATCCGACAGGGCTATGGCTACACCTTC. This translates into CASSIRQGYGYTF. The full variable domain, its missing parts supplied by reference TRBV19 and TRBJ1-2, is DGGITQSPKYLFRKEGQNVTLSCEQNLNHDAMYWYRQDPGQGLRLIYYSQIVNDFQKGDIAEGYSVSREKKESFPLTVTSAQKNPTAFYLCASSIRQGYGYTFGSGTRLTVV.

The CDR3 loop reads CASSPAGLRGEAFF. CDR3 nucleotide sequence: TGTGCCAGCAGTCCCGCGGGACTCCGGGGTGAAGCTTTCTTT. The chain couples TRBV28 to TRBJ1-1, with TRBD1 as a possible D gene (5 bases). Trimming left V 5 bases short and J 7 bases short, with 17 bases between. The CDR3 loop spans 14 amino acids. From germline, CDR1 is MDHEN and CDR2 SYDVKM.

The V and J genes are TRBV5-6 and TRBJ1-2; the D is unclear. V was clipped by 8 bases and J by 0 bases, with 8 bases between them. There are 12 residues in the CDR3. Germline V gene sequence: CDR1 SGHDT, CDR2 YYEEEE. This CDR3 is CASCVSNYGYTF. In DNA, the CDR3 is TGTGCCAGTTGCGTCTCTAACTATGGCTACACCTTC.

The chain recombines TRBV11-3 with TRBJ2-5, with D uncertain. The CDR3 totals 15 residues. V lost 0 bases to trimming and J lost 3 bases, with 11 bases between them. Germline V gives CDR1 SGHNT, CDR2 YENEEA. CDR3 amino acids: CASSLEGSPKETQYF. CDR3 nucleotide sequence: TGTGCCAGCAGCTTAGAGGGATCCCCCAAAGAGACCCAGTACTTC.

The genes are TRBV6-5 and TRBJ2-3; tentatively, D is TRBD1 or TRBD2 (6 bases each). CDR1 is MNHEY, CDR2 SVGAGI, per germline. The V end was cut by 7 bases, the J end by 1 base, with 15 bases between. The CDR3 has 15 amino acids. The CDR3 sequence is CASTGRGPGTDTQYF. CDR3 sequence (DNA): TGTGCCAGCACCGGCCGGGGGCCGGGCACAGATACGCAGTATTTT.

V gene TRBV5-4 combines with J gene TRBJ2-5; TRBD2 agrees at 10 bases. Germline V gene data show CDR1 as SGHNT and CDR2 as YYREEE (reference sequence). With 0 bases clipped from V and 4 bases from J, the junction kept 6 bases outside the gene matches. The CDR3 length is 16 residues. The CDR3 DNA follows: TGTGCCAGCAGCTTGGGGGCTAGCGGGAGTGGAGAGACCCAGTACTTC. Its protein product is CASSLGASGSGETQYF.

The chain recombines TRBV5-1 with TRBJ1-1; 8 bases fit TRBD1. V lost 5 bases, J lost 4 bases, and 4 bases stayed unmatched. Germline values: CDR1 SGHRS, CDR2 YFSETQ. This CDR3 region has 13 residues. Here the CDR3 reads CASRIQGVTEAFF. The CDR3 DNA sequence: TGCGCCAGCAGGATACAGGGGGTCACTGAAGCTTTCTTT.